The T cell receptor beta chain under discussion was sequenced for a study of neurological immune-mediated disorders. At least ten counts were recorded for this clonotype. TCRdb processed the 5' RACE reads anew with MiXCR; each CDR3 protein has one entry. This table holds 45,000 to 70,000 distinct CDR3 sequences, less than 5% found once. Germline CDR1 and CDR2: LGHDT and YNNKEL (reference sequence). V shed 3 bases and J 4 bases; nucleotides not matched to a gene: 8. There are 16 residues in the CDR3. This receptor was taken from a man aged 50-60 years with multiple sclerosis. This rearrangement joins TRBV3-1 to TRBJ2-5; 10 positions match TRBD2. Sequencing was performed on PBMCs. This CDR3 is CASSQPGLAHGETQYF. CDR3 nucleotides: TGTGCCAGCAGCCAGCCGGGACTAGCGCATGGAGAGACCCAGTACTTC.